Listed below are T cell receptor beta chains from one sample, sequenced in a study of blood T cell repertoires in COVID-19. TCRdb keeps only in-frame clones here, not all; method: immunoSEQ multiplex PCR. The table lists about 58,000 clones, about 91% of them singletons. The source material was peripheral blood. All receptors come from a woman aged 55-69 years with active COVID-19. Each CDR3 is given with its conserved first and last residue. A D gene is named only where the DNA matches it firmly. Size tells how often a clone was seen (once, few, many) or the class of an expanded clone, and some rows leave it out.

>.|.|TRBV7-8|TRBJ1-5
CASSWTREGQPQHF
TGTGCCAGCAGCTGGACCAGGGAGGGACAGCCCCAGCATTTT
>.|.|TRBV7-6|TRBJ2-6
CASSHSQNSPSGANVLTF
TGTGCCAGCAGCCATTCCCAAAATAGCCCCTCTGGGGCCAACGTCCTGACTTTC
>.|.|TRBV10-3|TRBJ1-3
CAISADTTGNTIYF
TGTGCCATCAGTGCGGACACCACTGGAAACACCATATATTTT
>.|TRBD1|TRBV18|TRBJ1-6
CASSPGDRASSYNSPLHF
TGTGCCAGCTCACCTGGGGACAGGGCCAGCTCCTATAATTCACCCCTCCACTTT
>.|.|TRBV5-1|TRBJ2-3
CASSALQANTQYF
TGCGCCAGCAGCGCCCTCCAGGCGAATACGCAGTATTTT
>.|.|TRBV2|TRBJ1-6
CASSEWGGTYNSPLHF
TGTGCCAGCAGTGAATGGGGCGGGACCTATAATTCACCCCTCCACTTT
>once|TRBD1|TRBV6-5|TRBJ1-6
CASRNGQVANSPLHF
TGTGCCAGCAGGAATGGACAGGTGGCCAATTCACCCCTCCACTTT
>.|.|TRBV18|TRBJ2-7
CASSPGMINYEQYF
TGTGCCAGCTCACCCGGGATGATTAACTACGAGCAGTACTTC
>few|TRBD1|TRBV5-4|TRBJ2-2
CASSLGAGQVTGELFF
TGTGCCAGCAGCTTGGGGGCGGGACAGGTCACCGGGGAGCTGTTTTTT
>once|.|TRBV7-4|TRBJ1-4
CASLKWASEEKLFF
TGTGCCAGCCTAAAGTGGGCCTCCGAGGAAAAACTGTTTTTT
>.|.|TRBV5-6|TRBJ1-2
CASSLSSYGYTF
TGTGCCAGCAGCTTGTCTTCCTATGGCTACACCTTC
>.|.|TRBV5-4|TRBJ1-1
CASSFPGLNTEAFF
TGTGCCAGCAGCTTTCCAGGGTTGAACACTGAAGCTTTCTTT
>.|.|TRBV6-2/TRBV6-3|TRBJ1-3
CASSYRQSSGNTIYF
TGTGCCAGCAGTTACCGACAGTCCTCTGGAAACACCATATATTTT
>once|TRBD2|TRBV7-3|TRBJ2-3
CASSLLAGTNGDTQYF
TGTGCCAGCAGCTTGCTAGCGGGAACTAATGGAGATACGCAGTATTTT
>.|.|TRBV19|TRBJ2-7
CASSIMGDGDEQYF
TGTGCCAGTAGTATAATGGGCGACGGGGACGAGCAGTACTTC
>.|.|TRBV27|TRBJ2-3
CASSPSGGGADTQYF
TGTGCCAGCAGTCCCTCGGGAGGGGGCGCAGATACGCAGTATTTT
>.|.|TRBV5-1|TRBJ2-7
CASSLEREDRGVQYF
TGCGCCAGCAGCTTAGAACGGGAAGATAGAGGCGTGCAGTACTTC
>.|.|TRBV19|TRBJ2-1
CASRPRGSSYNEQFF
TGTGCCAGCCGCCCACGGGGGAGCTCCTACAATGAGCAGTTCTTC
>.|.|TRBV6-5|TRBJ1-2
CASSYSVKGNYGYTF
TGTGCCAGCAGTTACTCGGTAAAGGGGAACTATGGCTACACCTTC
>.|.|TRBV1|TRBJ2-7
CTAGAQEQYF
TGCACGGCGGGGGCCCAAGAGCAGTACTTC
>.|.|TRBV9|TRBJ1-4
CASSVSGANEKLFF
TGTGCCAGCAGCGTTTCCGGGGCTAATGAAAAACTGTTTTTT
>.|.|TRBV30|TRBJ1-1
CAWSQAYTEAFF
TGTGCCTGGAGTCAGGCGTACACTGAAGCTTTCTTT
>once|.|TRBV18|TRBJ1-2
CASSQASYGYTF
TGTGCCAGCTCGCAGGCCTCCTATGGCTACACCTTC
>.|.|TRBV7-9|TRBJ2-7
CASSLDLANYEQYF
TGTGCCAGCAGCTTAGATCTAGCTAACTACGAGCAGTACTTC
>.|.|TRBV11-3|TRBJ2-2
CASSPTANTGELFF
TGTGCCAGCAGCCCGACAGCGAACACCGGGGAGCTGTTTTTT
>.|.|TRBV6-4|TRBJ1-4
CASSDSGGTNEKLFF
TGTGCCAGCAGTGACTCAGGGGGAACTAATGAAAAACTGTTTTTT
>.|.|TRBV14|TRBJ1-6
CASSQERGAGWTPLHF
TGTGCCAGCAGCCAAGAGCGGGGCGCGGGTTGGACACCCCTCCACTTT
>.|TRBD1|TRBV19|TRBJ1-4
CASSGQGASGEKLFF
TGTGCCAGTAGTGGGCAGGGGGCCTCAGGTGAAAAACTGTTTTTT
>.|.|TRBV12-3/TRBV12-4|TRBJ2-1
CASSFGGSKQFF
TGTGCCAGCAGTTTTGGGGGCAGCAAGCAGTTCTTC
>.|.|TRBV6-1|TRBJ1-1
CASTEGTPNTEAFF
TGTGCCAGCACTGAAGGGACACCGAACACTGAAGCTTTCTTT